A single sample gave rise to the 17 T cell receptor beta chains below, sequenced in a study of blood T cell repertoires in COVID-19. Data came from immunoSEQ multiplex PCR; TCRdb stores just in-frame clones and leaves some out. Of more than 85,000 clones in the sample, less than 90% were seen once. Sequenced sample: peripheral blood. These receptors were collected from a woman aged 55-70 years with acute or convalescent COVID-19.

V and J are TRBV5-1 and TRBJ2-2; 8 bases map to TRBD2. V lost 2 bases, J lost 6 bases, and 3 bases stayed unmatched. Looked up from germline, CDR1 is SGHRS and CDR2 is YFSETQ. There are 14 residues in the CDR3. In DNA form, the CDR3 reads TGCGCCAGCAGCTTAATGCGGGAGGCCGGGGAGCTGTTTTTT. Translating it yields CASSLMREAGELFF.

The chain couples TRBV4-1 to TRBJ1-1; 9 nucleotides line up with TRBD1. The CDR3 is 15 amino acids. CDR1 MGHRA and CDR2 YSYEKL come from the germline V gene. The trim removed 2 bases at V and 5 bases at J, leaving 6 bases unmatched. The CDR3 region is CASSQPGQGGTEAFF. The CDR3 nucleotides are TGCGCCAGCAGCCAACCGGGACAGGGTGGGACTGAAGCTTTCTTT.

The chain combines TRBV18 with TRBJ1-1, with 8 bases aligning to TRBD1. The CDR3 consists of 14 residues. V trimming: 4 bases; J trimming: 6 bases; junction bases outside the gene matches: 7. Per germline, CDR1 KGHSH and CDR2 LQKENI. The DNA of the CDR3 is TGTGCCAGCTCACGACAGGGGTCCTCCGCTGAAGCTTTCTTT. Translating gives CASSRQGSSAEAFF.

CDR3 nucleotide sequence: TGTGCCAGCAGTCTCTCCTGGGCGGGGACCTACAATGAGCAGTTCTTC. It encodes CASSLSWAGTYNEQFF. The chain has TRBV27 and TRBJ2-1; D possibly corresponds to TRBD2 (6 bases). Germline V gene lookup returns CDR1 MNHEY and CDR2 SMNVEV (reference sequence). The CDR3 is 16 amino acids. The ends were cut back, 5 bases at V and 2 bases at J, with 16 bases in the middle.

V gene TRBV5-1 combines with J gene TRBJ1-2, with D perhaps TRBD1 (6 bases). V gave up 4 bases and J gave up 2 bases, with 9 bases separating them. This CDR3 is built from 13 residues. The germline V gene has CDR1 SGHRS and CDR2 YFSETQ. The CDR3 DNA is TGCGCCAGCAGCCCAACAGGGAACTATGGCTACACCTTC. Residues: CASSPTGNYGYTF.

This chain uses TRBV19 with TRBJ2-1; D possibly corresponds to TRBD1 (5 bases). V was trimmed by 5 bases and J by 7 bases, leaving 12 bases between them. The germline V gene has CDR1 LNHDA and CDR2 SQIVND (reference sequence). The CDR3 length is 13 residues. The CDR3 loop is CASSLTRENEQFF. The DNA of the CDR3 is TGTGCCAGTAGTCTGACCAGGGAAAATGAGCAGTTCTTC.

The chain has TRBV30 and TRBJ2-5; D might be TRBD2 (6 bases). From germline, CDR1 is GTSNPN and CDR2 SVGIG (reference sequence). V lost 2 bases and J 5 bases, leaving 9 bases between the germline ends. The CDR3 consists of 12 residues. The CDR3 bases are TGTGCCTGGAGTTGGGCGGGGGAGACCCAGTACTTC. It specifies CAWSWAGETQYF.

The gene calls are TRBV27 and TRBJ2-7; 7 nucleotides match TRBD1. The length of the CDR3 is 13 residues. With V trimmed by 8 bases and J by 0 bases, 4 bases remained unmatched. Germline-derived CDR1 and CDR2 are MNHEY and SMNVEV (reference sequence). The CDR3 region has the DNA TGTGCCAGCGGGGACAGTCTCTCCTACGAGCAGTACTTC. Its translation is CASGDSLSYEQYF.

The chain has TRBV7-8 and TRBJ1-6; a weak D match, TRBD1 (5 bases). With 5 bases removed from V and 6 bases from J, the gap between germline ends came to 14 bases. The CDR3 runs to 15 residues. CDR1 SGHVS and CDR2 FQNEAQ come from the germline V gene. The CDR3 protein is CASSLGQGRNSPLHF. CDR3 nucleotides: TGTGCCAGCAGCCTAGGGCAGGGCCGTAATTCACCCCTCCACTTT.

The DNA for the CDR3 is TGCAGCGTCCAGGGGCCGCCTTACGAGCAGTACTTC. Its translation: CSVQGPPYEQYF. V usage is TRBV29-1 and J usage is TRBJ2-7; tentatively, D is TRBD1 (6 bases). This CDR3 region has 12 residues. Trimming took 6 bases from V and 4 from J, leaving 13 bases between them. From germline, CDR1 is SQVTM and CDR2 ANQGSEA.

The V and J genes are TRBV19 and TRBJ1-2; 7 nucleotides align to TRBD1. Per germline, CDR1 LNHDA and CDR2 SQIVND (reference sequence). Unmatched junction bases numbered 13, after V lost 5 bases and J lost 10 bases. CDR3 length: 14 residues. CDR3 DNA: TGTGCCAGTAGTGTCTCCCGACAGGGCATCGTCTACACCTTC. Encoded protein: CASSVSRQGIVYTF.

This chain joins TRBV11-3 and TRBJ2-5; 10 nucleotides line up with TRBD2. Per the germline V gene, CDR1 is SGHNT and CDR2 is YENEEA. The CDR3 sequence is 15 residues long. The V gene end was trimmed by 0 bases and the J gene end by 3 bases; junction bases not matched to a gene: 1. DNA of the CDR3: TGTGCCAGCAGCTTAGAAGGACTAGCGGAAGAGACCCAGTACTTC. Translating it yields CASSLEGLAEETQYF.

The chain combines TRBV10-1 with TRBJ1-1, with 9 bases lining up with TRBD1. CDR1 and CDR2 (germline): WNHNN, SYGVQD (reference sequence). With 0 bases clipped from V and 1 base from J, the junction kept 3 bases outside the gene matches. There are 16 residues in the CDR3. CDR3 sequence reads: CASSESGTGKNTEAFF. The CDR3 nucleotides are TGCGCCAGCAGTGAGTCGGGGACAGGGAAGAACACTGAAGCTTTCTTT.

This clone was detected only once. The chain is built from TRBV6-5 and TRBJ2-3, with D uncertain. CDR3 length: 11 residues. Trimming removed 4 bases from V and 6 bases from J, with 5 bases in between. Germline V gene sequence: CDR1 MNHEY, CDR2 SVGAGI. This CDR3 is CASSLLDTQYF. The CDR3 nucleotides read TGTGCCAGCAGTTTACTGGATACGCAGTATTTT.

This clone was seen only once. V and J are TRBV30 and TRBJ1-1, with D perhaps matching TRBD1 (6 bases). CDR1 and CDR2 from the germline V gene are GTSNPN and SVGIG (reference sequence). V was pared by 5 bases and J by 6 bases, with 13 bases between. This CDR3 spans 12 amino acids. The CDR3 sequence is CAWEQGGPEAFF. The CDR3 coding sequence is TGTGCCTGGGAACAGGGTGGACCTGAAGCTTTCTTT.

The J gene is TRBJ2-2, the V gene TRBV7-2; TRBD1 is a possible D gene (6 bases). This CDR3 contains 14 residues. With 4 bases removed from V and 7 bases from J, the gap between germline ends came to 13 bases. From germline, CDR1 is SGHTA and CDR2 FQGNSA. Written as DNA, the CDR3 is TGTGCCAGCAGCTCGACCCAGGGGATCGGGGAGCTGTTTTTT. Protein: CASSSTQGIGELFF. Looking up the rest from reference TRBV7-2 and TRBJ2-2 gives the full variable domain: GAGVSQSPSNKVTEKGKDVELRCDPISGHTALYWYRQSLGQGLEFLIYFQGNSAPDKSGLPSDRFSAERTGGSVSTLTIQRTQQEDSAVYLCASSSTQGIGELFFGEGSRLTVL.

The chain joins TRBV5-1 to TRBJ1-1; D call uncertain. There are 13 residues in the CDR3. V lost 1 base, J lost 1 base, and 5 bases lay in between. The germline CDR1 and CDR2 sequences are SGHRS and YFSETQ. The CDR3 protein is CASSLNRNTEAFF. DNA for the CDR3: TGCGCCAGCAGCTTGAACAGGAACACTGAAGCTTTCTTT.